A single sample is the source of the 29 T cell receptor beta chains below, sequenced in a study of immune reconstitution after stem cell transplant in scleroderma. TCRdb re-derived calls from the RT-PCR reads in MiXCR, one entry per CDR3 protein. The data contain under 3,000 distinct CDR3 sequences, under 13% of them seen just once; the ten biggest clones take up over 13%. Sample acquisition took place before or after autologous hematopoietic stem cell transplantation (not recorded which). Source of these receptors: a female donor with systemic sclerosis.

By frequency in the sample, this clonotype is medium-sized. The J gene is TRBJ1-2, the V gene TRBV29-1; 8 bases match TRBD1. This CDR3 is built from 13 residues. Unmatched junction bases numbered 9, after V lost 6 bases and J lost 6 bases. In germline, CDR1 is SQVTM, CDR2 ANQGSEA. CDR3 bases: TGCAGCGTGGGGACAGGCCTGGGAAATGGCTACACCTTC. Protein product: CSVGTGLGNGYTF. The full variable domain, in which reference TRBV29-1 and TRBJ1-2 provide the parts outside the CDR3, is SAVISQKPSRDICQRGTSLTIQCQVDSQVTMMFWYRQQPGQSLTLIATANQGSEATYESGFVIDKFPISRPNLTFSTLTVSNMSPEDSSIYLCSVGTGLGNGYTFGSGTRLTVV.

By its share, this clonotype is large (0.1 to 1%). CDR3 sequence: CASSYSKLSGNTIYF. CDR3 nucleotide sequence: TGTGCCAGCAGTTACTCTAAGCTCTCTGGAAACACCATATATTTT. The V gene is TRBV6-5, the J gene TRBJ1-3; D not certain. The CDR3 consists of 15 residues. Germline assignment: CDR1 MNHEY and CDR2 SVGAGI. Trimming removed 0 bases at V and 0 bases at J, with 6 bases between.

In its sample, this clonotype ranks as medium-sized (0.01 to 0.1%). The chain has TRBV20-1 and TRBJ2-1, with D unresolved. CDR3 length equals 12 residues. Trimming removed 1 base from V and 12 bases from J, with 13 bases in between. The germline V gene encodes CDR1 DFQATT and CDR2 SNEGSKA (reference sequence). The CDR3, as DNA: TGCAGTGCTAGAGTCGGCCTTTTGGGGCAGTTCTTC. This sequence encodes CSARVGLLGQFF.

J is TRBJ2-3 and V is TRBV29-1; TRBD2 matches 9 bases. The germline V gene has CDR1 SQVTM and CDR2 ANQGSEA. With 6 bases clipped from V and 1 base from J, the junction kept 5 bases outside the gene matches. This CDR3 is built from 14 residues. The CDR3 DNA is TGCAGCGTCAAAGCTAGCGGGGGCACAGATACGCAGTATTTT. It specifies CSVKASGGTDTQYF.

By share, this clonotype ranks as medium-sized. This chain connects TRBV30 to TRBJ1-1; 8 bases agree with TRBD1. V shed 4 bases, J shed 11 bases, and the junction held 12 bases outside the gene matches. The germline CDR1 and CDR2 sequences are GTSNPN and SVGIG (reference sequence). The CDR3 sequence is 13 residues long. The CDR3 nucleotides read TGTGCCTGGAACAGGGGGGGGTATGAGAGGGCTTTCTTT. This translates into CAWNRGGYERAFF.

This clonotype is labeled as medium-sized. The chain has TRBV18 and TRBJ1-2; D ambiguous. CDR3 size: 13 residues. From germline, CDR1 is KGHSH and CDR2 LQKENI. V was clipped by 3 bases and J by 8 bases, with 13 bases between them. The CDR3, as DNA: TGTGCCAGCTCACCCGAGGAATTTCGGGGCTACACCTTC. The encoded protein is CASSPEEFRGYTF.

This chain joins TRBV20-1 and TRBJ2-2, with 15 bases matching TRBD2. After removal of 5 bases from V and 4 bases from J, the junction contained 5 bases not matched to a gene. Looked up from germline, CDR1 is DFQATT and CDR2 is SNEGSKA (reference sequence). CDR3 length equals 16 residues. As DNA, the CDR3 is TGCAGTGCTGGGACTAGCGGGGGGAGATTCACCGGGGAGCTGTTTTTT. It specifies CSAGTSGGRFTGELFF.

This clonotype rates as medium-sized. The chain joins TRBV2 to TRBJ2-2; D uncertain. Looked up from germline, CDR1 is SNHLY and CDR2 is FYNNEI. CDR3 length: 10 amino acids. V was pared by 6 bases and J by 7 bases, with 3 bases between. CDR3 loop: CASRGGELFF. The CDR3 DNA reads TGTGCCAGCAGGGGCGGGGAGCTGTTTTTT. The entire variable domain, with the rest obtained from reference TRBV2 and TRBJ2-2, is as follows: EPEVTQTPSHQVTQMGQEVILRCVPISNHLYFYWYRQILGQKVEFLVSFYNNEISEKSEIFDDQFSVERPDGSNFTLKIRSTKLEDSAMYFCASRGGELFFGEGSRLTVL.

This clonotype came up many times. V and J are TRBV20-1 and TRBJ2-1; 12 bases map to TRBD2. This CDR3 has 15 residues. Germline CDR1 reads DFQATT; CDR2 reads SNEGSKA (reference sequence). The junction had 8 bases not matched to a gene; V was cut back by 3 bases and J by 8 bases. CDR3 in DNA: TGCAGTGCTAGTACCGGGACTAGCGGGCGGGATGAGCAGTTCTTC. This sequence encodes CSASTGTSGRDEQFF.

In this sample, this clonotype is medium-sized (0.01 to 0.1%). The chain combines TRBV18 with TRBJ1-3, with D unclear. The CDR3 runs to 14 residues. Germline CDR1 is KGHSH and CDR2 is LQKENI. Trimming took off 4 bases at V and 2 bases at J, with 9 bases between the two ends. CDR3 in amino acids: CASSQGVAGNTIYF. CDR3 sequence (DNA): TGTGCCAGCTCACAGGGAGTGGCTGGAAACACCATATATTTT. Variable domain in full (rest from reference TRBV18 and TRBJ1-3): NAGVMQNPRHLVRRRGQEARLRCSPMKGHSHVYWYRQLPEEGLKFMVYLQKENIIDESGMPKERFSAEFPKEGPSILRIQQVVRGDSAAYFCASSQGVAGNTIYFGEGSWLTVV.

Details on this clonotype: At one end, the junction sequence differs from germline, possibly due to a read error. The chain carries TRBV5-5 and TRBJ2-4, with D possibly TRBD1 on 7 matching bases. This CDR3 contains 17 residues. Germline V gene data show CDR1 as SGHKS and CDR2 as YYEKEE (reference sequence). The CDR3 DNA reads TGTGCCGGCAGCGGCGGGACAGTATTATTAGCCAAAAACATTCAGTACTTC. Protein sequence: CAGSGGTVLLAKNIQYF.

This clonotype is medium-sized in the sample. The chain combines TRBV20-1 with TRBJ1-2; weak D call: TRBD1 (6 bases). This CDR3 region has 14 residues. Germline lookup yields CDR1 DFQATT and CDR2 SNEGSKA (reference sequence). Between the trimmed V and J ends, which lost 1 base and 7 bases, there was a span of 16 bases. CDR3 in amino acids: CSARGRQVTSGYTF. The CDR3 nucleotides are TGCAGTGCTAGAGGGCGACAGGTTACAAGTGGCTACACCTTC.

The rearrangement uses TRBV28 and TRBJ1-2; 8 bases are shared with TRBD1. In germline, CDR1 is MDHEN, CDR2 SYDVKM. V gave up 5 bases and J gave up 8 bases; unmatched junction bases: 7. The CDR3 runs to 13 residues. The CDR3 sequence: CASSLGQGGGYTF. The CDR3 coding sequence is TGTGCCAGCAGTCTCGGACAGGGAGGGGGCTACACCTTC.

The J gene is TRBJ2-7, the V gene TRBV5-1, with TRBD1 matching 9 bases. The CDR3 covers 15 residues. Germline values: CDR1 SGHRS, CDR2 YFSETQ. With 0 bases clipped from V and 3 bases from J, the junction kept 4 bases outside the gene matches. The CDR3 loop is CASSLEPGQGYEQYF. Written as DNA, the CDR3 is TGCGCCAGCAGCTTGGAACCGGGACAGGGCTACGAGCAGTACTTC.

Within the sample, this clonotype is medium-sized. The V call is TRBV29-1, the J call TRBJ2-3; 7 positions agree with TRBD2. Trimming cost V 6 bases and J 0 bases; bases outside gene matches: 3. The CDR3 is 13 amino acids. The germline V gene encodes CDR1 SQVTM and CDR2 ANQGSEA. CDR3 nucleotide sequence: TGCAGCGTGCTCGGGGGGAGCACAGATACGCAGTATTTT. Translated: CSVLGGSTDTQYF.

This clonotype is judged medium-sized. The gene calls are TRBV20-1 and TRBJ2-1; D perhaps matches TRBD2 (6 bases). Germline CDR1 and CDR2: DFQATT and SNEGSKA (reference sequence). This CDR3 contains 15 residues. Between the trimmed V and J ends, which lost 0 bases and 5 bases, there was a span of 14 bases. As DNA, the CDR3 is TGCAGTGCTAGAGATAGAAGACTAGGGGACAATGAGCAGTTCTTC. This translates into CSARDRRLGDNEQFF.

On this clonotype: A read error may be the cause here, since a much bigger clone is one base away. The chain couples TRBV20-1 to TRBJ2-7, with TRBD2 as a possible D gene (5 bases). Trimming removed 3 bases from V and 0 bases from J, with 12 bases in between. The germline V gene has CDR1 DFQATT and CDR2 SNEGSKA (reference sequence). This CDR3 is built from 14 residues. CDR3 DNA sequence: TGCAGTGCTAGGAGTCAGCGGAGCTCCTACGAGCAGTACTTC. It codes for CSARSQRSSYEQYF.

J is TRBJ2-1 and V is TRBV7-8, with TRBD2 matching over 7 bases. The CDR3 is 17 residues long. Germline assignment: CDR1 SGHVS and CDR2 FQNEAQ. J gave up 6 bases and V 5 bases, and 16 bases lay outside the gene matches. The CDR3 spells CASSRGELAASANEQFF. Here the CDR3 DNA reads TGTGCCAGCAGCCGCGGCGAGCTAGCGGCTTCCGCCAATGAGCAGTTCTTC.

This clonotype is judged medium-sized (0.01 to 0.1%). V usage is TRBV7-9 and J usage is TRBJ2-3, with a tentative D call TRBD1 (6 bases). Germline V lookup: CDR1 SEHNR, CDR2 FQNEAQ (reference sequence). This CDR3 is built from 15 residues. Trimming removed 5 bases at V and 3 bases at J, with 15 bases between. DNA for the CDR3: TGTGCCAGCAGCCCCTGGACAGCCATAACAGATACGCAGTATTTT. This sequence encodes CASSPWTAITDTQYF.

The CDR3 here is CASTRTEDVGKNIQYF. For the CDR3, the DNA is TGTGCCAGCACGCGTACGGAGGATGTGGGCAAAAACATTCAGTACTTC. The rearrangement links TRBV7-9 to TRBJ2-4; a weak D match, TRBD2 (5 bases). The CDR3 extends over 16 amino acids. With 7 bases removed from V and 3 bases from J, the gap between germline ends came to 19 bases. Germline V CDR1 and CDR2: SEHNR, FQNEAQ (reference sequence).

By proportion, this clonotype is large (0.1 to 1%). The chain carries TRBV5-6 and TRBJ2-5; D unclear. CDR3 length: 15 residues. From germline, CDR1 is SGHDT and CDR2 YYEEEE. Trimming took off 0 bases at V and 5 bases at J, with 14 bases between the two ends. DNA of the CDR3: TGTGCCAGCAGCTTGGGGCAACTTAGGCGGGAGACCCAGTACTTC. It is translated as CASSLGQLRRETQYF.

By sample fraction, this clonotype is medium-sized. The chain is built from TRBV5-1 and TRBJ1-4; tentative D call: TRBD1 (6 bases). The CDR3 is made up of 15 amino acids. Germline loops: CDR1 SGHRS, CDR2 YFSETQ. V lost 3 bases and J lost 8, with 17 bases in between. The CDR3 DNA reads as TGCGCCAGCAGCTCTACAGGGATGGCGGTCGAAAAACTGTTTTTT. This translates into CASSSTGMAVEKLFF.

This clonotype is medium-sized (0.01 to 0.1%) within its sample. The V call is TRBV3-1, the J call TRBJ2-1; D might be TRBD2 (5 bases). From germline, CDR1 is LGHDT and CDR2 YNNKEL (reference sequence). The CDR3 extends over 16 amino acids. V dropped 3 bases and J dropped 0 bases, with 12 bases sitting between them. CDR3 sequence reads: CASSHVRGSSYNEQFF. The CDR3 DNA sequence: TGTGCCAGCAGCCACGTACGGGGTTCCTCCTACAATGAGCAGTTCTTC.

This clonotype is medium-sized by share. V and J are TRBV12-3 or TRBV12-4 and TRBJ1-5; D is ambiguous. Trimming stripped 6 bases from V and 4 bases from J, with 10 bases between. CDR3 length: 13 amino acids. As DNA, the CDR3 is TGTGCCAGCAGCCAGAGGATTAATCAGCCCCAGCATTTT. Protein: CASSQRINQPQHF.

This clonotype was counted only a few times. With a much larger clone just one base away, this may be a read error. The chain employs TRBV24-1 and TRBJ2-1; no reliable D call. CDR1 is KGHDR and CDR2 is SFDVKD in the germline V gene. This CDR3 is 11 amino acids long. The CDR3 loop is CAASDGGLQFF. CDR3 sequence (DNA): TGTGCCGCCAGTGATGGTGGGTTGCAGTTCTTC.

This clonotype is judged medium-sized (0.01 to 0.1%). V usage is TRBV2 and J usage is TRBJ2-3, with 12 bases matching TRBD2. The trim removed 6 bases at V and 4 bases at J, leaving 2 bases unmatched. Germline loops: CDR1 SNHLY, CDR2 FYNNEI. The CDR3 extends over 14 amino acids. The CDR3 reads CASSASGGADTQYF. Written as DNA, the CDR3 is TGTGCCAGCAGCGCTAGCGGGGGGGCAGATACGCAGTATTTT.

In this sample, this clonotype is medium-sized. The chain uses TRBV5-1 and TRBJ1-3, with 7 bases fitting TRBD1. The V and J ends lost 3 bases and 7 bases, in that order; junction bases with no gene match: 7. CDR1 is SGHRS, CDR2 YFSETQ, per germline. The CDR3 runs 14 residues. For the CDR3, the DNA is TGCGCCAGCAGCTCCGACAGGGATTTCAACACCATATATTTT. Its protein product is CASSSDRDFNTIYF.

The chain couples TRBV7-3 to TRBJ2-1; 7 nucleotides line up with TRBD2. The CDR3 spans 20 residues. Germline CDR1 is SGHTA and CDR2 is FQGTGA. With V trimmed by 1 base and J by 5 bases, 20 bases remained unmatched. This chain's CDR3 is CASSLKGMASGPPRDNEQFF. In nucleotides, the CDR3 is TGTGCCAGCAGCTTAAAGGGAATGGCTAGCGGACCACCAAGGGACAATGAGCAGTTCTTC.

By frequency in the sample, this clonotype is medium-sized (0.01 to 0.1%). The chain employs TRBV4-2 and TRBJ2-5; TRBD2 matches at 7 bases. Germline values: CDR1 LGHNA, CDR2 YNFKEQ. J was trimmed by 1 base and V by 3 bases; bases with no gene match: 14. The CDR3 length is 18 residues. In nucleotides, the CDR3 is TGTGCCAGCAGCCATCCGGGAGGACCAGCGGGGTCCCAAGAGACCCAGTACTTC. It is translated as CASSHPGGPAGSQETQYF.